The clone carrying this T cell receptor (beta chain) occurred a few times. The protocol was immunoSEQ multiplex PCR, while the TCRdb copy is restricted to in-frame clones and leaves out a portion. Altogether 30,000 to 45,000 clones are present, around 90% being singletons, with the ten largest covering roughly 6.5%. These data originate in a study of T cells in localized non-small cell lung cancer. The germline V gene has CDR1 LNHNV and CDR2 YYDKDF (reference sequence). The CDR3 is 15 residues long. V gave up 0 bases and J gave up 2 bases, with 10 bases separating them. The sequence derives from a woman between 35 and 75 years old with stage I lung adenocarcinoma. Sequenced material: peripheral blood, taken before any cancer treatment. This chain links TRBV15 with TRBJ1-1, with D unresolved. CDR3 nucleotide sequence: TGTGCCACCAGCAGAGATCAGCACTCCAACACTGAAGCTTTCTTT. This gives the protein CATSRDQHSNTEAFF.